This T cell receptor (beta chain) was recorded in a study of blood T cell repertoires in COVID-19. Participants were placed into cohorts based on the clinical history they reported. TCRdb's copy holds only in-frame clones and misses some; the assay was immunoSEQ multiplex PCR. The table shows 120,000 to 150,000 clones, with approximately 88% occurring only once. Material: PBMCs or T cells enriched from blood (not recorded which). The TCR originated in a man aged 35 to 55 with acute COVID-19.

CDR3 in amino acids: CASSSSGESAGYTF. The CDR3 DNA follows: TGTGCCAGCAGTTCCTCAGGGGAATCGGCAGGCTACACCTTC. The rearrangement joins TRBV25-1 to TRBJ1-2; weak D call: TRBD1 (6 bases). The CDR3 is 14 residues long. CDR1 is MGHDK and CDR2 is SYGVNS in the germline V gene. V lost 5 bases, J lost 8 bases, and 18 bases lay in between.